This T cell receptor beta chain was identified in a study of T cell repertoires in cytomegalovirus infection. Looking at the study overall: Evidence of both CMV infection and a matching HLA type came from public TCR beta signatures. The study's findings and limits: Dominating the ex vivo response were TCR beta clonotypes that were CMV-specific and HLA-C-restricted. Cumulative frequency of public TCR beta families picked out carriers of CMV plus the relevant HLA.

TCRdb used MiXCR to reprocess the reads, holding one entry per CDR3 protein. The sample includes fewer than 200,000 distinct CDR3 sequences, roughly a fifth of them seen just once. The CDR3 runs to 13 residues. Germline CDR1 reads SGHAT; CDR2 reads FQNNGV. Between the trimmed V and J ends, which lost 5 bases and 6 bases, there was a span of 8 bases. This clonotype was seen more than once but under ten times. Its antigen is unknown. This chain connects TRBV11-2 to TRBJ1-6; D possibly corresponds to TRBD1 (6 bases). Sample: PBMCs. The TCR comes from a human donor in good health (CMV status not recorded). Some clones in this sample may be carry-over from other donors' samples. DNA of the CDR3: TGTGCCAGCAGCCAACAGGGTAATTCACCCCTCCACTTT. As protein: CASSQQGNSPLHF.